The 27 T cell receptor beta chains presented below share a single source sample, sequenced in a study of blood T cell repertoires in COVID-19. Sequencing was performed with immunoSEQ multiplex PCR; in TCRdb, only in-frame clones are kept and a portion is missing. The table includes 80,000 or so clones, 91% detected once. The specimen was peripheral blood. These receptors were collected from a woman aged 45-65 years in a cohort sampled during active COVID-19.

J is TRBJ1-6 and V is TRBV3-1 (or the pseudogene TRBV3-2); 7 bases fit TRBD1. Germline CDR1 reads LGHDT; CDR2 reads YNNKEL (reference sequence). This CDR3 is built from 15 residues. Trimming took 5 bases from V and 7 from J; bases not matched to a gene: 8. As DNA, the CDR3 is TGTGCCAGCAGCAAAAACAGGGGCGGCAATTCACCCCTCCACTTT. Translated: CASSKNRGGNSPLHF.

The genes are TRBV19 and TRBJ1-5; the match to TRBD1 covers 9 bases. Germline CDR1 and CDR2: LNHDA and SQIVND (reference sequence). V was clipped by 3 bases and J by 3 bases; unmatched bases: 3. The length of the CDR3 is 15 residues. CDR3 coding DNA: TGTGCCAGTAGTATGGACAGGGGTGACAATCAGCCCCAGCATTTT. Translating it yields CASSMDRGDNQPQHF.

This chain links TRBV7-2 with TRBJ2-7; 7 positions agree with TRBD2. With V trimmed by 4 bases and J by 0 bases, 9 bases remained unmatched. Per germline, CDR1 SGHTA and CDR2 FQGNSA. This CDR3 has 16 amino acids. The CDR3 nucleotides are TGTGCCAGCAGCTGGATAGGGAGGGGAGGCTCCTACGAGCAGTACTTC. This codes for CASSWIGRGGSYEQYF.

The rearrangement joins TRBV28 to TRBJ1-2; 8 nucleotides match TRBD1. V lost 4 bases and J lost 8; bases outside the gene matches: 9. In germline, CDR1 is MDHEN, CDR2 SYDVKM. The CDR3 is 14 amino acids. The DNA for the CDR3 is TGTGCCAGCAGTTACCCCGACAGGGGCCGAGGCTACACCTTC. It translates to CASSYPDRGRGYTF.

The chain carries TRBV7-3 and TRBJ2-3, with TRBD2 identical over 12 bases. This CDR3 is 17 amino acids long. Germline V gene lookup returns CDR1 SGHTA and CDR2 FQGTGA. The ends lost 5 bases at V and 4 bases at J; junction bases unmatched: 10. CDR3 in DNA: TGTGCCAGCAGCCGAACCCCTAGCGGGGGGGCCTCAGATACGCAGTATTTT. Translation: CASSRTPSGGASDTQYF.

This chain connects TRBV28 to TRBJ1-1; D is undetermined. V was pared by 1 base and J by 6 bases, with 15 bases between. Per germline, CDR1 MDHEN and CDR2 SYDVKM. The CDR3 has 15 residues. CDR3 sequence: CASSLSPTVLAEAFF. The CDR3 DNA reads TGTGCCAGCAGTTTATCCCCTACAGTCTTGGCTGAAGCTTTCTTT.

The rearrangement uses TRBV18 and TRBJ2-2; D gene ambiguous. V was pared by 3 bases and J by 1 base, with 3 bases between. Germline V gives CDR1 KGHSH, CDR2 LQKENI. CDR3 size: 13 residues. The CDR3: CASSPKNTGELFF. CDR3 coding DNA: TGTGCCAGCTCACCTAAGAACACCGGGGAGCTGTTTTTT.

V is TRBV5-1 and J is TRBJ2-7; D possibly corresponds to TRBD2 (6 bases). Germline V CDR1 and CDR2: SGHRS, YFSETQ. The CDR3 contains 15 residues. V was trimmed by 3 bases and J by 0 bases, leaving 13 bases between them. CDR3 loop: CASSYTAGSSYEQYF. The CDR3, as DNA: TGCGCCAGCAGCTATACAGCGGGCAGCTCCTACGAGCAGTACTTC. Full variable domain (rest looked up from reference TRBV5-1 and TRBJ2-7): KAGVTQTPRYLIKTRGQQVTLSCSPISGHRSVSWYQQTPGQGLQFLFEYFSETQRNKGNFPGRFSGRQFSNSRSEMNVSTLELGDSALYLCASSYTAGSSYEQYFGPGTRLTVT.

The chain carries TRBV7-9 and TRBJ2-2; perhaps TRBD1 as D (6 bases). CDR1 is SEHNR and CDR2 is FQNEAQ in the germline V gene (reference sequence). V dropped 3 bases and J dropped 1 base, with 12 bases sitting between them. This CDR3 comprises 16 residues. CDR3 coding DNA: TGTGCCAGCAGCTTTCGGGGCAGGGGGAACACCGGGGAGCTGTTTTTT. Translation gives CASSFRGRGNTGELFF. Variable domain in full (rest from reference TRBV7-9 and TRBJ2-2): DTGVSQNPRHKITKRGQNVTFRCDPISEHNRLYWYRQTLGQGPEFLTYFQNEAQLEKSRLLSDRFSAERPKGSFSTLEIQRTEQGDSAMYLCASSFRGRGNTGELFFGEGSRLTVL.

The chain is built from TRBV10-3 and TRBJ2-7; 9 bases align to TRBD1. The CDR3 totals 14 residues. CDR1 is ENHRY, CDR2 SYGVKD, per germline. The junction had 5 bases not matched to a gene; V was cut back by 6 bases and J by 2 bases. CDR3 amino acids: CAISSGQGPYEQYF. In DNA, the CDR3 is TGTGCCATCAGCTCGGGACAGGGCCCCTACGAGCAGTACTTC.

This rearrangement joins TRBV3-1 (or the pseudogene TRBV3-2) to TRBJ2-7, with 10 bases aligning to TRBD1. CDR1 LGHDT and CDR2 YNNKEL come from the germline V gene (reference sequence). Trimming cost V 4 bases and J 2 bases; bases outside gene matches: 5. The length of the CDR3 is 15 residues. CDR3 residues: CASSRIGQGAYEQYF. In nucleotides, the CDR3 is TGTGCCAGCAGCCGGATCGGACAGGGGGCCTACGAGCAGTACTTC.

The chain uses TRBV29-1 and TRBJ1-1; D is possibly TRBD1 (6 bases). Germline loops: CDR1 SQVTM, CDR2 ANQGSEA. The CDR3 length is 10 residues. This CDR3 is CQGLGTEAFF. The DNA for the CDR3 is TGCCAGGGGCTGGGGACTGAAGCTTTCTTT.

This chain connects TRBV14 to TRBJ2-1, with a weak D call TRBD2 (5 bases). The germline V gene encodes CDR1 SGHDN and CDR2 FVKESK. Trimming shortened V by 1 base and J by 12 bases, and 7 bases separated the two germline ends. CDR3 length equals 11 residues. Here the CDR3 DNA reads TGTGCCAGCAGCCAAGCGCGGGTGCAGTTCTTC. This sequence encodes CASSQARVQFF.

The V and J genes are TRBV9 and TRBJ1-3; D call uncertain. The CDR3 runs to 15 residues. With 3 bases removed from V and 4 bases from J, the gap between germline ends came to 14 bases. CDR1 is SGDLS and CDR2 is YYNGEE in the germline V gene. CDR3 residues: CASSDTEGRGNTIYF. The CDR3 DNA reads TGTGCCAGCAGCGATACAGAGGGCAGAGGAAACACCATATATTTT.

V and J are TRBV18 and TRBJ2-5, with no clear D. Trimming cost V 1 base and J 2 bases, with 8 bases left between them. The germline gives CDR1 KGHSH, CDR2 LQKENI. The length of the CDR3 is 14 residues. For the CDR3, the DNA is TGTGCCAGCTCACCACGCCAGGAACAAGAGACCCAGTACTTC. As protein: CASSPRQEQETQYF.

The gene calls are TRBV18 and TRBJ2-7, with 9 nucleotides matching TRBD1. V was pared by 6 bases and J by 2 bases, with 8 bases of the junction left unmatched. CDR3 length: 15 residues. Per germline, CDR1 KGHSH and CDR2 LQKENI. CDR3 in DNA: TGTGCCAGCTCCCCCGGACAGGGGACCACCTACGAGCAGTACTTC. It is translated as CASSPGQGTTYEQYF.

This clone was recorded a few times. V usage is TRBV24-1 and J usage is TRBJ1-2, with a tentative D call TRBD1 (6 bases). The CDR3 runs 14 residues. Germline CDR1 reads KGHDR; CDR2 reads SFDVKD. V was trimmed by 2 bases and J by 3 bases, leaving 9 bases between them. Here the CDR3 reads CATSDSRQDYGYTF. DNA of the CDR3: TGTGCCACCAGTGATTCTCGACAGGACTATGGCTACACCTTC.

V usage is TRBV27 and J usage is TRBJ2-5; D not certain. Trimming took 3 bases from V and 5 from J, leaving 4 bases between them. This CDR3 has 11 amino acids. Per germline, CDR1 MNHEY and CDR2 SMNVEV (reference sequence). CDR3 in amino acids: CASSFPETQYF. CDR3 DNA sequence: TGTGCCAGCAGTTTTCCGGAGACCCAGTACTTC.

CDR3 bases: TGTGCCAGCAGCTTGGGGGCTAGCGGGAGGGCCGGTGGAAAGACCCAGTACTTC. It translates to CASSLGASGRAGGKTQYF. J is TRBJ2-5 and V is TRBV5-4; 12 bases agree with TRBD2. Germline CDR1 SGHNT, CDR2 YYREEE (reference sequence). CDR3 length equals 18 residues. V was pared by 0 bases and J by 6 bases, with 12 bases of the junction left unmatched.

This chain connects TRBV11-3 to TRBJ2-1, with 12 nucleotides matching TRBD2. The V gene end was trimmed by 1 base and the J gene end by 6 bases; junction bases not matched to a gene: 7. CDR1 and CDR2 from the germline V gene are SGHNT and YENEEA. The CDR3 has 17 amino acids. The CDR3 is CASSLGGAGLAGNEQFF. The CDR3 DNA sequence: TGTGCCAGCAGCTTAGGGGGCGCGGGACTAGCGGGCAATGAGCAGTTCTTC.

The CDR3 sequence is CASSYYVPGPSGGYEQYF. The CDR3 bases are TGTGCCAGCAGTTATTATGTCCCAGGTCCCTCCGGGGGTTACGAGCAGTACTTC. V is TRBV27 and J is TRBJ2-7, with a possible D match to TRBD2 (6 bases). V was trimmed by 4 bases and J by 4 bases, leaving 26 bases between them. The CDR3 has 18 residues. The germline CDR1 and CDR2 sequences are MNHEY and SMNVEV (reference sequence).

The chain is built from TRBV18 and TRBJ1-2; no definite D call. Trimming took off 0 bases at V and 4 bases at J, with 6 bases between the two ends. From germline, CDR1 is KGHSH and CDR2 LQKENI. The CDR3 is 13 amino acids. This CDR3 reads CASSPPSVYGYTF. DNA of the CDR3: TGTGCCAGCTCACCACCGTCAGTCTATGGCTACACCTTC. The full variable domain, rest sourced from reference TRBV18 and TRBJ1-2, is NAGVMQNPRHLVRRRGQEARLRCSPMKGHSHVYWYRQLPEEGLKFMVYLQKENIIDESGMPKERFSAEFPKEGPSILRIQQVVRGDSAAYFCASSPPSVYGYTFGSGTRLTVV.

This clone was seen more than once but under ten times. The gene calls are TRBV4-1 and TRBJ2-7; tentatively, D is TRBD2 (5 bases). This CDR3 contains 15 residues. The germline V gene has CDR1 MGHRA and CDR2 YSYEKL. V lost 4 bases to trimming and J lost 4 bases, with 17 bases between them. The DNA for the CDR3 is TGCGCCAGCAGCCGTGAAGGGAGCAGAATTTACGAGCAGTACTTC. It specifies CASSREGSRIYEQYF.

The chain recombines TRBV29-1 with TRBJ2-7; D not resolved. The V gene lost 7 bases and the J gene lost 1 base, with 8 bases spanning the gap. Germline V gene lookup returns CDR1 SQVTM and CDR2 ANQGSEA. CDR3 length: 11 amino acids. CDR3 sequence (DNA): TGCAGCGCCGCCAGGTCCTACGAGCAGTACTTC. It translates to CSAARSYEQYF.

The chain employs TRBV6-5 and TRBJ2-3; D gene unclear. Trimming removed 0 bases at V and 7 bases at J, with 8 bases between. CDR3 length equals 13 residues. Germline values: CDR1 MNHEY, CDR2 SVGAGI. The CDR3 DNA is TGTGCCAGCAGTTACTCGGTGTACTATACGCAGTATTTT. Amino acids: CASSYSVYYTQYF.

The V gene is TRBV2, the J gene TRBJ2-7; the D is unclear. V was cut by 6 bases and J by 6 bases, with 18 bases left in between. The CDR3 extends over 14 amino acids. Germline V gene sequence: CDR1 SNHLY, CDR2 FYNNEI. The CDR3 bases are TGTGCCAGCAGCAATACACCGTTTTTAACCGAGCAGTACTTC. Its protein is CASSNTPFLTEQYF.

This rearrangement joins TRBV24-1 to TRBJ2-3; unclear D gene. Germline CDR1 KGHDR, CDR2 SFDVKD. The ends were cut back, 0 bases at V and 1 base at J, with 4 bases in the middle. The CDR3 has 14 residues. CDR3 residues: CATSDLQGTDTQYF. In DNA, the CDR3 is TGTGCCACCAGTGATTTGCAGGGCACAGATACGCAGTATTTT.